These 10 T cell receptor beta chains were all obtained from the same sample, sequenced in a study of shared clonotypes between healthy human individuals. Clones were read by immunoSEQ multiplex PCR, and TCRdb kept only the in-frame ones, dropping some. The profile shows about 2 million clones, about 95% of them singletons. CD45RO negativity and positive selection for CCR7 defined naive CD8 cells, a population that excluded terminally differentiated effector memory CD45RA+ cells. Sequences were obtained from naive CD8+ T cells sorted from blood. Receptors were obtained from a man between 18 and 35 years old in good health.

This clone was picked up a small number of times. The rearrangement links TRBV2 to TRBJ1-2; D possibly corresponds to TRBD1 (5 bases). Germline V gives CDR1 SNHLY, CDR2 FYNNEI. Deletions cut 7 bases from V and 7 bases from J, with 10 bases between. The CDR3 has 11 residues. Here the CDR3 DNA reads TGTGCCAGCACCGGGGCTGGTGGCTACACCTTC. Amino acids: CASTGAGGYTF.

The V and J genes are TRBV5-4 and TRBJ2-3; maybe TRBD1 (5 bases). CDR1 and CDR2 from the germline V gene are SGHNT and YYREEE (reference sequence). Trimming removed 0 bases from V and 1 base from J, with 12 bases in between. The CDR3 totals 16 residues. CDR3: CASSLGRGLGTDTQYF. Here the CDR3 DNA reads TGTGCCAGCAGCTTGGGTAGGGGATTGGGCACAGATACGCAGTATTTT.

V usage is TRBV5-1 and J usage is TRBJ2-7; 9 bases are a match to TRBD2. V dropped 1 base and J dropped 2; count of bases not matched to a gene: 7. The CDR3 is 16 residues long. Germline V gene lookup returns CDR1 SGHRS and CDR2 YFSETQ. CDR3 DNA sequence: TGCGCCAGCAGCTTGACCGGGACTAGCTACACCTACGAGCAGTACTTC. Protein sequence: CASSLTGTSYTYEQYF.

This clone was seen only a few times. The same CDR3 can be traced to other DNA sequences in this sample. The rearrangement links TRBV4-1 to TRBJ1-2, with 9 bases fitting TRBD1. J gave up 4 bases and V 3 bases, and 0 bases lay outside the gene matches. The CDR3 spans 13 residues. Looked up from germline, CDR1 is MGHRA and CDR2 is YSYEKL. In nucleotides, the CDR3 is TGCGCCAGCAGCCAGGGACAGGGCTATGGCTACACCTTC. Its translation: CASSQGQGYGYTF.

This clone was seen a single time. Other DNA sequences in this specimen translate into the identical CDR3. This chain uses TRBV9 with TRBJ2-2, with D hard to call. The CDR3 runs 12 residues. V was cut by 0 bases and J by 5 bases, with 2 bases left in between. Germline V gives CDR1 SGDLS, CDR2 YYNGEE. The CDR3 reads CASSVGTGELFF. Here the CDR3 DNA reads TGTGCCAGCAGCGTAGGAACCGGGGAGCTGTTTTTT. Supplemented by reference TRBV9 and TRBJ2-2, the full variable domain reads DSGVTQTPKHLITATGQRVTLRCSPRSGDLSVYWYQQSLDQGLQFLIQYYNGEERAKGNILERFSAQQFPDLHSELNLSSLELGDSALYFCASSVGTGELFFGEGSRLTVL.

Worth noting for this clone: The sample carries other DNA sequences with the same CDR3. The chain is built from TRBV28 and TRBJ2-2, with D tentatively TRBD1 (5 bases). V lost 6 bases to trimming and J lost 0 bases, with 8 bases between them. Germline V gene sequence: CDR1 MDHEN, CDR2 SYDVKM. The CDR3 covers 14 residues. The CDR3 nucleotides read TGTGCCAGCAGCCCAGGGCCGAACACCGGGGAGCTGTTTTTT. It codes for CASSPGPNTGELFF.

As DNA, the CDR3 is TGTGCCAGCAGCGCTCCGGGACTAGCGGGGGGCCAAGAGACCCAGTACTTC. It specifies CASSAPGLAGGQETQYF. The chain employs TRBV9 and TRBJ2-5; TRBD2 agrees at 15 bases. Germline V gene sequence: CDR1 SGDLS, CDR2 YYNGEE. The CDR3 length is 17 residues. J gave up 1 base and V 3 bases, and 4 bases lay outside the gene matches.

The chain combines TRBV7-9 with TRBJ2-1; 10 nucleotides align to TRBD2. Germline V gene lookup returns CDR1 SEHNR and CDR2 FQNEAQ (reference sequence). Trimming at V came to 5 bases and at J to 1 base, leaving 2 bases not matched to a gene. CDR3 size: 15 residues. The CDR3 reads CASSGTSESYNEQFF. In DNA form, the CDR3 reads TGTGCCAGCAGCGGGACTAGCGAGTCCTACAATGAGCAGTTCTTC.

The chain carries TRBV5-1 and TRBJ2-3; D could derive from TRBD1 or TRBD2 (5 bases each). Trimming stripped 5 bases from V and 6 bases from J, with 19 bases between. Germline V gene sequence: CDR1 SGHRS, CDR2 YFSETQ. The CDR3 has 15 residues. This CDR3 is CASRRDRTTWDTQYF. The CDR3 DNA reads TGCGCCAGCAGAAGGGACCGAACGACGTGGGATACGCAGTATTTT.

The chain carries TRBV7-2 and TRBJ2-5; the match to TRBD1 covers 7 bases. This CDR3 region has 16 residues. Losses at the gene ends were 5 bases for V and 3 bases for J; bases not matched to a gene: 12. CDR1 is SGHTA, CDR2 FQGNSA, per germline. CDR3: CASSAVGQATEETQYF. The CDR3, as DNA: TGTGCCAGCAGCGCCGTTGGACAGGCGACGGAAGAGACCCAGTACTTC.